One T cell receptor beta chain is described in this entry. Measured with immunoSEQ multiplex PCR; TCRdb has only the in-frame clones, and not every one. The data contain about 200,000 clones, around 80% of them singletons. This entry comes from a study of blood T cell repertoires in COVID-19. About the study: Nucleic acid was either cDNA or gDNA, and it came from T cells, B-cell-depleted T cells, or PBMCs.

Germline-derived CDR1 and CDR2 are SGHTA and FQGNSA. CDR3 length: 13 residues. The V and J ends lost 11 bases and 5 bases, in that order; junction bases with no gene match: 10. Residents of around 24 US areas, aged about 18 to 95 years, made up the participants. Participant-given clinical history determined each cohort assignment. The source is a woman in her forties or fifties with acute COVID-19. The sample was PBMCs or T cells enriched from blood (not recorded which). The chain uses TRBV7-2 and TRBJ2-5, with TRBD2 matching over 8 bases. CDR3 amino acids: CASSGGASETQYF. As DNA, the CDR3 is TGTGCCTCCTCCGGGGGGGCTAGCGAGACCCAGTACTTC.